The clone carrying this TCR beta chain was observed many times. Its cognate antigen is unknown. This specimen comes from a study of T cells in Graves' hyperthyroidism and ophthalmopathy. Study results and caveats: Blood samples included most of the expanded thyroid clonotypes exceeding 0.001.

Amplified TCR beta CDR3 regions came from RNA transcripts. With the HTBI primer set, the TCR CDR3 went through a first round of RT-PCR. TCRdb redid the calling of the multiplex PCR reads with MiXCR, one entry per CDR3 protein. The sample contains about 380,000 distinct CDR3 sequences, approximately 15% of which appear only once. Germline V gene data show CDR1 as SGHTA and CDR2 as FQGNSA. The CDR3 is 13 amino acids. V lost 8 bases, J lost 2 bases, and 11 bases lay in between. This clonotype originated in a woman aged 55 to 70 with Graves' hyperthyroidism. This chain connects TRBV7-2 to TRBJ2-3; D possibly corresponds to TRBD2 (6 bases). The sequencing sample was made of blood. Here the CDR3 DNA reads TGTGCCAGCGTAGCGGTACCCACAGATACGCAGTATTTT. Its protein product is CASVAVPTDTQYF.